The sequence of this TCR beta chain was determined in a study of post-analysis software for immune sequencing data. Study-level background: The patients showed relapsing-remitting, secondary progressive and progressive-relapsing multiple sclerosis courses. General study findings and limits: Among four or five TRBV segments more frequent in patients than controls were TRBV5-6, TRBV5-1 and TRBV20-1. The authors found that F measure strongly co-clustered same-batch samples. Significantly decreased normalized Chao1 diversity was recorded for multiple sclerosis patients relative to controls.

Unique molecular identifiers were present in the TCR beta cDNA libraries. Each CDR3 protein gets one entry after TCRdb re-called the PCR reads with MiXCR. The table records more than 500,000 distinct CDR3 sequences, around 31% of them present only once. Germline CDR1 SQVTM, CDR2 ANQGSEA. There are 12 residues in the CDR3. In its sample, this clonotype was seen a few times. Its antigen is still unknown. Sequence at one end of the junction differs from germline and may be a read error. V usage is TRBV29-1 and J usage is TRBJ2-2; D uncertain. This receptor was taken from a girl aged 2-17 years with multiple sclerosis. What was sequenced was blood. The CDR3 region is CGVLPLTGELFF. Written as DNA, the CDR3 is TGCGGCGTTCTTCCGCTTACCGGGGAGCTGTTTTTT.